These 19 T cell receptor beta chains came from one sample sequenced in a study of blood T cell repertoires in COVID-19. The table came from immunoSEQ multiplex PCR; TCRdb's copy has only in-frame clones and leaves some out. The sample lists about 240,000 clones, about nine tenths occurring once. The sequenced sample consisted of peripheral blood. The receptor set was obtained from a man aged 55-75 years who had recovered from COVID-19.

V usage is TRBV10-2 and J usage is TRBJ2-1, with 7 bases aligning to TRBD1. Germline V lookup: CDR1 WSHSY, CDR2 SAAADI. V dropped 2 bases and J dropped 9; count of bases not matched to a gene: 4. The CDR3 sequence is 13 residues long. CDR3 region: CASSEDRAGEQFF. The CDR3, as DNA: TGCGCCAGCAGTGAGGACAGGGCCGGTGAGCAGTTCTTC.

This rearrangement joins TRBV4-1 to TRBJ2-6, with 8 bases identical to TRBD1. Germline CDR1 and CDR2: MGHRA and YSYEKL. The length of the CDR3 is 17 residues. J lost 0 bases, V lost 10 bases, and 11 bases had no gene match. CDR3 residues: CATSRQGTFSGANVLTF. Here the CDR3 DNA reads TGCGCCACCTCACGACAGGGGACGTTCTCTGGGGCCAACGTCCTGACTTTC.

The CDR3 is CASSLGRRTGELFF. CDR3 DNA: TGTGCCAGCAGTTTAGGGCGAAGAACCGGGGAGCTGTTTTTT. The chain combines TRBV27 with TRBJ2-2, with unresolved D. The CDR3 is 14 amino acids. Trimming removed 2 bases from V and 5 bases from J, with 9 bases in between. The germline V gene encodes CDR1 MNHEY and CDR2 SMNVEV (reference sequence).

This clone has just one count. The genes are TRBV5-1 and TRBJ2-3, with 8 bases that match TRBD1. With 7 bases clipped from V and 1 base from J, the junction kept 2 bases outside the gene matches. The CDR3 is 13 amino acids. Germline-derived CDR1 and CDR2 are SGHRS and YFSETQ. Here the CDR3 reads CASQTGGTDTQYF. CDR3 nucleotide sequence: TGCGCCAGCCAGACAGGGGGCACAGATACGCAGTATTTT. Combining the CDR3 with reference TRBV5-1 and TRBJ2-3 gives the whole variable domain KAGVTQTPRYLIKTRGQQVTLSCSPISGHRSVSWYQQTPGQGLQFLFEYFSETQRNKGNFPGRFSGRQFSNSRSEMNVSTLELGDSALYLCASQTGGTDTQYFGPGTRLTVL.

A note on this clone: This same CDR3 is encoded by further DNA sequences in the sample. V is TRBV5-1 and J is TRBJ1-1; D remains unclear. Looked up from germline, CDR1 is SGHRS and CDR2 is YFSETQ. With 2 bases removed from V and 1 base from J, the gap between germline ends came to 6 bases. The CDR3 length is 13 residues. CDR3 protein: CASSFGGNTEAFF. In DNA form, the CDR3 reads TGCGCCAGCAGCTTCGGCGGGAACACTGAAGCTTTCTTT.

The J gene is TRBJ2-3, the V gene TRBV4-2; a weak D match, TRBD2 (7 bases). Germline lookup yields CDR1 LGHNA and CDR2 YNFKEQ. The CDR3 runs to 16 residues. The V gene lost 2 bases and the J gene lost 5 bases, with 17 bases spanning the gap. CDR3 sequence (DNA): TGTGCCAGCAGCCAAATTTTGACGGGGGGCGTAGATACGCAGTATTTT. It encodes CASSQILTGGVDTQYF.

The chain is built from TRBV9 and TRBJ2-3, with no clear D. The CDR3 is made up of 14 amino acids. Germline CDR1 reads SGDLS; CDR2 reads YYNGEE. The V end lost 7 bases, the J end lost 5 bases, and 17 bases lay between the germline ends. The CDR3 spells CASGAEISGDTQYF. The CDR3 region has the DNA TGTGCCAGCGGCGCCGAGATAAGTGGAGATACGCAGTATTTT.

The chain's CDR3 is CASSLQGPAFF. CDR3 DNA sequence: TGTGCCAGCAGCCTTCAGGGGCCGGCTTTCTTT. This rearrangement joins TRBV5-6 to TRBJ1-1; tentatively, D is TRBD1 (6 bases). V shed 4 bases and J shed 11 bases, with 12 bases lying between them. This CDR3 is built from 11 residues. CDR1 is SGHDT and CDR2 is YYEEEE in the germline V gene.

The chain is built from TRBV4-1 and TRBJ1-2; the match to TRBD1 covers 8 bases. The CDR3 length is 12 residues. V trimming: 4 bases; J trimming: 6 bases; junction bases outside the gene matches: 1. Germline values: CDR1 MGHRA, CDR2 YSYEKL. The CDR3 region is CASSPTGDGYTF. The CDR3 DNA reads as TGCGCCAGCAGCCCGACAGGGGATGGCTACACCTTC.

The rearrangement uses TRBV14 and TRBJ1-2; 9 bases fit TRBD1. Per germline, CDR1 SGHDN and CDR2 FVKESK. Germline trimming cut 4 bases from V and 4 bases from J; bases unmatched to any gene: 10. The CDR3 consists of 16 residues. This chain's CDR3 is CASSRDRAEGVYGYTF. DNA of the CDR3: TGTGCCAGCAGCCGGGACAGGGCGGAGGGTGTCTATGGCTACACCTTC.

This chain uses TRBV10-2 with TRBJ1-5, with 8 positions matching TRBD1. The CDR3 contains 13 residues. CDR1 and CDR2 from the germline V gene are WSHSY and SAAADI. Trimming removed 10 bases from V and 1 base from J; junction bases left unmatched: 3. CDR3 DNA: TGCGCCACCAGGGGGCCAAGCAATCAGCCCCAGCATTTT. Its translation: CATRGPSNQPQHF.

The table lists this clone with a count of one. The chain uses TRBV11-2 and TRBJ2-5; 7 bases fit TRBD2. The CDR3 extends over 13 amino acids. The germline gives CDR1 SGHAT, CDR2 FQNNGV. V shed 5 bases, J shed 9 bases, and the junction held 9 bases outside the gene matches. The CDR3 nucleotides read TGTGCCAGCAGCCCAACCGGGAGCGGGGCCCAGTACTTC. It is translated as CASSPTGSGAQYF.

This chain uses TRBV11-1 with TRBJ2-7; 7 nucleotides match TRBD1. With 2 bases clipped from V and 2 bases from J, the junction kept 6 bases outside the gene matches. The length of the CDR3 is 15 residues. Germline V gene data show CDR1 as SGHAT and CDR2 as FQDESV (reference sequence). The CDR3 sequence is CASSLRGGLPYEQYV. The CDR3 coding sequence is TGTGCCAGCAGCTTAAGAGGGGGCCTCCCCTACGAGCAGTACGTC.

The genes are TRBV5-1 and TRBJ2-5; D is perhaps TRBD1 (5 bases). Trimming cost V 2 bases and J 4 bases, with 15 bases left between them. The CDR3 consists of 15 residues. CDR1 SGHRS and CDR2 YFSETQ come from the germline V gene. CDR3 DNA: TGCGCCAGCAGCTTTGAAGGGGTGAGGAGAGAGACCCAGTACTTC. It translates to CASSFEGVRRETQYF.

The gene calls are TRBV4-1 and TRBJ2-7; tentatively, D is TRBD1 (6 bases). There are 19 residues in the CDR3. Deletions cut 0 bases from V and 5 bases from J, with 26 bases between. Germline V CDR1 and CDR2: MGHRA, YSYEKL. The CDR3 DNA follows: TGCGCCAGCAGCCAAGAGAGCAATGTGGACAGCGGCGAAACGGACGAGCAGTACTTC. Its protein is CASSQESNVDSGETDEQYF.

The chain carries TRBV7-9 and TRBJ2-3, with 7 bases aligning to TRBD2. CDR1 is SEHNR and CDR2 is FQNEAQ in the germline V gene (reference sequence). The CDR3 consists of 16 residues. Trimming at V came to 5 bases and at J to 1 base, leaving 9 bases not matched to a gene. The CDR3 DNA reads as TGTGCCAGCAGCCGGAAAGCGGGGTTACGCACAGATACGCAGTATTTT. It yields the protein CASSRKAGLRTDTQYF.

This chain connects TRBV28 to TRBJ1-2, with 9 nucleotides matching TRBD1. V was pared by 6 bases and J by 1 base, with 9 bases of the junction left unmatched. This CDR3 has 16 amino acids. Germline V gives CDR1 MDHEN, CDR2 SYDVKM. Here the CDR3 DNA reads TGTGCCAGCAGCACAGGGGGCGCATTGCGTAACTATGGCTACACCTTC. This sequence encodes CASSTGGALRNYGYTF.

The chain combines TRBV19 with TRBJ1-2, with TRBD1 as a possible D gene (5 bases). The germline V and J ends were trimmed by 6 bases and 4 bases, with 15 bases remaining between them. The CDR3 covers 14 residues. The V gene's germline CDR1 is LNHDA and CDR2 SQIVND (reference sequence). Here the CDR3 DNA reads TGTGCCAGTAGCCCTCCTGGGGCTAGCTATGGCTACACCTTC. It specifies CASSPPGASYGYTF.

CDR3 sequence reads: CASSLAGGSGGETQYF. In nucleotides, the CDR3 is TGCGCCAGCAGCTTGGCCGGGGGTAGCGGGGGAGAGACCCAGTACTTC. V gene TRBV5-1 combines with J gene TRBJ2-5; TRBD2 matches at 9 bases. This CDR3 contains 16 residues. CDR1 and CDR2 (germline): SGHRS, YFSETQ. V was clipped by 0 bases and J by 4 bases; unmatched bases: 7.